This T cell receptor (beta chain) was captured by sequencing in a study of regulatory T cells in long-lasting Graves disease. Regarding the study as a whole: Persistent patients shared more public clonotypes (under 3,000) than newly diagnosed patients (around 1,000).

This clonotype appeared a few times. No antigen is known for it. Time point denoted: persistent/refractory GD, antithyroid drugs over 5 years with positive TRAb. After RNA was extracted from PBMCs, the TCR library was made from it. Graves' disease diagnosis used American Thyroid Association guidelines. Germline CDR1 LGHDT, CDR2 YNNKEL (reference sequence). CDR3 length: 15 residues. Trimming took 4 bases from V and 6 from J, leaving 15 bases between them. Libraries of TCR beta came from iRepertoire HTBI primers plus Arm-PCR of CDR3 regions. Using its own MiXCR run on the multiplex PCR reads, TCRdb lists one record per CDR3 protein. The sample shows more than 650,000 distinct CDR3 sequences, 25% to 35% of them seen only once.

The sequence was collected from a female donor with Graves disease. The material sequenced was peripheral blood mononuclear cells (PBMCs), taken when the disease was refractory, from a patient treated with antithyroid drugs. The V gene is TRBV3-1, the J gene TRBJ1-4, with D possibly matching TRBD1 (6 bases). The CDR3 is CASSPGQNLDEKLFF. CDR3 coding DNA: TGTGCCAGCAGCCCCGGACAGAATTTGGATGAAAAACTGTTTTTT. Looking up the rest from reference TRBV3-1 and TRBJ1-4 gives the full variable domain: DTAVSQTPKYLVTQMGNDKSIKCEQNLGHDTMYWYKQDSKKFLKIMFSYNNKELIINETVPNRFSPKSPDKAHLNLHINSLELGDSAVYFCASSPGQNLDEKLFFGSGTQLSVL.